Listed here are 32 T cell receptor beta chains from one sample, sequenced in a study of blood T cell repertoires in COVID-19. This table comes from immunoSEQ multiplex PCR, and its TCRdb copy is limited to in-frame clones, with some not included. This table has 250,000 or so clones, almost 90% appearing once. Specimen: peripheral blood. The receptors were gathered from a woman aged 60 to 75 with acute or convalescent COVID-19.

This clone was counted once. The chain uses TRBV10-3 and TRBJ1-2, with D possibly TRBD1 on 5 matching bases. This CDR3 is built from 13 residues. Germline V gene lookup returns CDR1 ENHRY and CDR2 SYGVKD. V dropped 11 bases and J dropped 2 bases, with 15 bases sitting between them. The DNA of the CDR3 is TGTGCCCTCCGGGGCGGGGGGAACTATGGCTACACCTTC. Protein product: CALRGGGNYGYTF.

This clone is a singleton in its sample. The V and J genes are TRBV27 and TRBJ1-6; a weak D match, TRBD1 (5 bases). The germline V gene has CDR1 MNHEY and CDR2 SMNVEV (reference sequence). The ends were cut back, 0 bases at V and 7 bases at J, with 13 bases in the middle. The CDR3 sequence is 16 residues long. The CDR3 region has the DNA TGTGCCAGCAGTTTATCTTCGACAGTCGAAAATTCACCCCTCCACTTT. It yields the protein CASSLSSTVENSPLHF.

This clone occurred once. V gene TRBV28 combines with J gene TRBJ1-2; D is undetermined. The CDR3 contains 12 residues. Germline V gene data show CDR1 as MDHEN and CDR2 as SYDVKM. V lost 4 bases to trimming and J lost 8 bases, with 11 bases between them. The CDR3 reads CASSSDSWGYTF. The CDR3 DNA follows: TGTGCCAGCAGTTCGGACTCCTGGGGCTACACCTTC.

This clone is a singleton in its sample. This chain connects TRBV9 to TRBJ2-1; 9 bases line up with TRBD1. The V segment lost 0 bases and the J segment 7 bases; nucleotides outside the gene matches: 8. This CDR3 is 16 amino acids long. Per germline, CDR1 SGDLS and CDR2 YYNGEE. The CDR3 DNA reads as TGTGCCAGCAGCGTAGGTGAGACAGGGGGAGGTAATGAGCAGTTCTTC. Protein product: CASSVGETGGGNEQFF.

This chain's CDR3 is CATGTGSQAYEQYF. The CDR3 DNA sequence: TGTGCCACGGGGACCGGGAGCCAGGCCTACGAGCAGTACTTC. V gene TRBV6-5 combines with J gene TRBJ2-7; TRBD2 is a possible D gene (6 bases). Trimming left V 10 bases short and J 2 bases short, with 18 bases between. Per the germline V gene, CDR1 is MNHEY and CDR2 is SVGAGI. The CDR3 contains 14 residues.

The chain carries TRBV9 and TRBJ1-6; D remains unclear. The CDR3 is 15 amino acids. The ends were cut back, 2 bases at V and 2 bases at J, with 8 bases in the middle. Germline CDR1 SGDLS, CDR2 YYNGEE. CDR3 nucleotides: TGTGCCAGCAGCGTTCGGGAAACCTATAATTCACCCCTCCACTTT. It encodes CASSVRETYNSPLHF.

The chain joins TRBV5-4 to TRBJ1-1; 8 bases are shared with TRBD1. Germline-derived CDR1 and CDR2 are SGHNT and YYREEE (reference sequence). The length of the CDR3 is 16 residues. The V segment lost 1 base and the J segment 0 bases; nucleotides outside the gene matches: 5. The DNA for the CDR3 is TGTGCCAGCAGCTTGAGACAGGGGCCGGTGAACACTGAAGCTTTCTTT. Amino acids: CASSLRQGPVNTEAFF.

The genes are TRBV5-7 and TRBJ1-3; D is ambiguous. TRBV5-7 is known as an ORF, though its function is uncertain. The V gene lost 2 bases and the J gene lost 0 bases, with 9 bases spanning the gap. The length of the CDR3 is 15 residues. CDR3 nucleotide sequence: TGTGCCAGCAGCTTTCGCGGCGGCTCTGGAAACACCATATATTTT. The encoded protein is CASSFRGGSGNTIYF.

About this clone itself: A junction end diverges from the germline sequence, so it may reflect a read error. The chain carries TRBV11-2 and TRBJ2-7; 10 bases align to TRBD1. Germline lookup yields CDR1 SGHAT and CDR2 FQNNGV. The CDR3 extends over 14 amino acids. The CDR3 DNA is TGTGCCAGCAGCCTAGACAGGGGGCTCCACGAGCAGTACTTC. Amino acids: CASSLDRGLHEQYF.

A few counts support this clone. J is TRBJ1-1 and V is TRBV18; 7 positions match TRBD1. CDR1 and CDR2 from the germline V gene are KGHSH and LQKENI. V gave up 3 bases and J gave up 5 bases; unmatched junction bases: 12. This CDR3 is 16 amino acids long. CDR3 region: CASSPRGQTGETEAFF. The CDR3 nucleotides are TGTGCCAGCTCACCCAGGGGACAAACAGGGGAAACTGAAGCTTTCTTT.

The chain links TRBV6-1 to TRBJ1-5; D is perhaps TRBD1 (6 bases). Looked up from germline, CDR1 is MNHNS and CDR2 is SASEGT. CDR3 length: 13 residues. Deletions cut 1 base from V and 7 bases from J, with 8 bases between. As DNA, the CDR3 is TGTGCCAGCAGTGAAGATAGGGGGCAGCCCCAGCATTTT. Protein sequence: CASSEDRGQPQHF.

The CDR3 is CASSESGAGDTDTQYF. DNA for the CDR3: TGCGCCAGCAGTGAGTCGGGAGCGGGAGACACAGATACGCAGTATTTT. The rearrangement joins TRBV10-1 to TRBJ2-3; 8 bases fit TRBD2. With V trimmed by 0 bases and J by 2 bases, 4 bases remained unmatched. Germline loops: CDR1 WNHNN, CDR2 SYGVQD (reference sequence). The CDR3 extends over 16 amino acids.

The J gene is TRBJ1-3, the V gene TRBV29-1; 10 nucleotides align to TRBD1. CDR3 length: 14 residues. The germline V gene encodes CDR1 SQVTM and CDR2 ANQGSEA. The V segment lost 6 bases and the J segment 4 bases; nucleotides outside the gene matches: 6. The chain's CDR3 is CSVLDRGSGNTIYF. The CDR3 region has the DNA TGCAGCGTGCTGGACAGGGGGTCAGGAAACACCATATATTTT.

The chain combines TRBV12-5 with TRBJ1-2, with D unclear. Germline lookup yields CDR1 LGHNT and CDR2 FRNRAP. The germline V and J ends were trimmed by 8 bases and 4 bases, with 11 bases remaining between them. The length of the CDR3 is 12 residues. The CDR3 sequence: CASSASGYGYTF. CDR3 coding DNA: TGTGCTAGTTCCGCCAGCGGCTATGGCTACACCTTC. Drawing the rest from reference TRBV12-5 and TRBJ1-2, the complete variable domain is DARVTQTPRHKVTEMGQEVTMRCQPILGHNTVFWYRQTMMQGLELLAYFRNRAPLDDSGMPKDRFSAEMPDATLATLKIQPSEPRDSAVYFCASSASGYGYTFGSGTRLTVV.

The rearrangement links TRBV6-6 to TRBJ2-7, with D perhaps TRBD1 (5 bases). The CDR3 extends over 13 amino acids. Germline loops: CDR1 MNHNY, CDR2 SVGAGI (reference sequence). V was trimmed by 2 bases and J by 3 bases, leaving 8 bases between them. CDR3 protein: CASSYRGHYEQYF. In DNA, the CDR3 is TGTGCCAGCAGTTACCGAGGACACTACGAGCAGTACTTC.

This rearrangement joins TRBV6-5 to TRBJ1-1, with TRBD1 matching over 8 bases. Trimming cost V 5 bases and J 1 base; bases outside gene matches: 6. CDR3 length: 15 amino acids. The germline V gene encodes CDR1 MNHEY and CDR2 SVGAGI. Here the CDR3 DNA reads TGTGCCAGCAGTAACCTGGGACAGGCGAACACTGAAGCTTTCTTT. This encodes CASSNLGQANTEAFF.

The chain couples TRBV6-5 to TRBJ2-3, with 9 positions matching TRBD2. V shed 11 bases and J 2 bases; nucleotides not matched to a gene: 5. The CDR3 has 13 residues. Germline values: CDR1 MNHEY, CDR2 SVGAGI. CDR3 sequence reads: CAGAGGHTDTQYF. The CDR3 DNA reads TGTGCCGGGGCGGGAGGGCACACAGATACGCAGTATTTT.

The chain recombines TRBV29-1 with TRBJ2-3; 10 bases are shared with TRBD2. J lost 6 bases, V lost 3 bases, and 9 bases had no gene match. The CDR3 contains 15 residues. Per germline, CDR1 SQVTM and CDR2 ANQGSEA. DNA of the CDR3: TGCAGCGTTGATGGGCTAGCGGGGGAAGTGGATACGCAGTATTTT. It yields the protein CSVDGLAGEVDTQYF.

This chain joins TRBV20-1 and TRBJ1-6, with D perhaps matching TRBD1 (5 bases). Germline CDR1 is DFQATT and CDR2 is SNEGSKA (reference sequence). The CDR3 is 13 amino acids. The V end was cut by 3 bases, the J end by 10 bases, with 13 bases between. The DNA of the CDR3 is TGCAGTGCTAGTTGGGGGGTTGGCTCACCCCTCCACTTT. Translation: CSASWGVGSPLHF.

V and J are TRBV9 and TRBJ1-3; D not certain. CDR3 length: 14 amino acids. CDR1 and CDR2 (germline): SGDLS, YYNGEE. Trimming removed 6 bases at V and 0 bases at J, with 10 bases between. The CDR3 region has the DNA TGTGCCAGCACCCGTCGCGGCTCTGGAAACACCATATATTTT. It encodes CASTRRGSGNTIYF.

The chain employs TRBV15 and TRBJ2-5, with 16 bases fitting TRBD2. With 6 bases clipped from V and 4 bases from J, the junction kept 8 bases outside the gene matches. In germline, CDR1 is LNHNV, CDR2 YYDKDF (reference sequence). CDR3 length equals 17 residues. Here the CDR3 reads CATSPGLAGGPRETQYF. Here the CDR3 DNA reads TGTGCCACCAGTCCGGGACTAGCGGGGGGGCCTCGAGAGACCCAGTACTTC.

The chain is built from TRBV28 and TRBJ2-1; 12 bases are a match to TRBD2. Germline CDR1 MDHEN, CDR2 SYDVKM. After removal of 3 bases from V and 1 base from J, the junction contained 7 bases not matched to a gene. The length of the CDR3 is 18 residues. This CDR3 reads CASSLTSGSFRSYNEQFF. DNA for the CDR3: TGTGCCAGCAGTTTGACTAGCGGGAGTTTTAGGTCCTACAATGAGCAGTTCTTC.

About this clone: Other DNA sequences in the same sample also yield this CDR3. The J gene is TRBJ2-7, the V gene TRBV6-5; 7 bases are shared with TRBD1. The V gene end was trimmed by 0 bases and the J gene end by 7 bases; junction bases not matched to a gene: 6. The length of the CDR3 is 14 residues. The germline V gene has CDR1 MNHEY and CDR2 SVGAGI. The CDR3 protein is CASSYSRQGGEQYF. DNA of the CDR3: TGTGCCAGCAGTTACTCTAGACAGGGTGGGGAGCAGTACTTC.

This clone came up once. The chain couples TRBV11-2 to TRBJ2-2; D gene ambiguous. Germline V gene sequence: CDR1 SGHAT, CDR2 FQNNGV. V lost 2 bases and J 4 bases, leaving 11 bases between the germline ends. CDR3 length: 15 residues. The CDR3 spells CASSLQPSGTGELFF. CDR3 bases: TGTGCCAGCAGCTTACAGCCGTCGGGCACCGGGGAGCTGTTTTTT.

The chain carries TRBV11-2 and TRBJ1-5; D is ambiguous. CDR3 length: 14 amino acids. The germline V gene has CDR1 SGHAT and CDR2 FQNNGV. The V end lost 5 bases, the J end lost 1 base, and 9 bases lay between the germline ends. DNA for the CDR3: TGTGCCAGCAGCCCCCAGTGGAGCAATCAGCCCCAGCATTTT. It codes for CASSPQWSNQPQHF. The entire variable domain, with the rest obtained from reference TRBV11-2 and TRBJ1-5, is as follows: EAGVAQSPRYKIIEKRQSVAFWCNPISGHATLYWYQQILGQGPKLLIQFQNNGVVDDSQLPKDRFSAERLKGVDSTLKIQPAKLEDSAVYLCASSPQWSNQPQHFGDGTRLSIL.

The V call is TRBV29-1, the J call TRBJ2-1; TRBD1 is a possible D gene (5 bases). The V and J ends lost 3 bases and 0 bases respectively, with 12 bases between them. Germline lookup yields CDR1 SQVTM and CDR2 ANQGSEA. This CDR3 contains 15 residues. CDR3 region: CSVDGAARSYNEQFF. In DNA form, the CDR3 reads TGCAGCGTTGATGGGGCAGCTCGCTCCTACAATGAGCAGTTCTTC.

The V call is TRBV4-1, the J call TRBJ1-1; D might be TRBD1 (5 bases). CDR1 and CDR2 from the germline V gene are MGHRA and YSYEKL. This CDR3 is 14 amino acids long. V lost 3 bases and J 5 bases, leaving 13 bases between the germline ends. The CDR3 is CASSHQDMRTEAFF. The CDR3 DNA reads as TGCGCCAGCAGCCACCAGGACATGCGAACTGAAGCTTTCTTT.

V usage is TRBV28 and J usage is TRBJ2-3; D gene uncertain. With 2 bases removed from V and 3 bases from J, the gap between germline ends came to 6 bases. This CDR3 contains 13 residues. Per the germline V gene, CDR1 is MDHEN and CDR2 is SYDVKM. CDR3 nucleotides: TGTGCCAGCAGTTTACCTTCTACAGATACGCAGTATTTT. It yields the protein CASSLPSTDTQYF.

This chain joins TRBV30 and TRBJ2-1, with TRBD1 identical over 8 bases. The V and J ends lost 4 bases and 4 bases, in that order; junction bases with no gene match: 9. This CDR3 is 15 amino acids long. The germline V gene encodes CDR1 GTSNPN and CDR2 SVGIG (reference sequence). The CDR3 DNA follows: TGTGCCTGGACCCACGGACAGGGAGCTTACAATGAGCAGTTCTTC. It specifies CAWTHGQGAYNEQFF.

This chain links TRBV18 with TRBJ1-5; the D gene is possibly TRBD1 (5 bases). CDR1 is KGHSH, CDR2 LQKENI, per germline. V lost 3 bases and J 2 bases, leaving 11 bases between the germline ends. The CDR3 runs 15 residues. This CDR3 is CASSPQGSGNQPQHF. The CDR3 nucleotides read TGTGCCAGCTCACCTCAGGGTAGTGGCAATCAGCCCCAGCATTTT.

V is TRBV19 and J is TRBJ1-5; 10 bases align to TRBD1. The CDR3 is 17 amino acids. Germline loops: CDR1 LNHDA, CDR2 SQIVND (reference sequence). J lost 3 bases, V lost 3 bases, and 8 bases had no gene match. The CDR3 DNA follows: TGTGCCAGTAGTATGGGTTCGGGACAGGGGTCCAATCAGCCCCAGCATTTT. Translating gives CASSMGSGQGSNQPQHF. The complete variable domain, with remaining parts taken from reference TRBV19 and TRBJ1-5, reads DGGITQSPKYLFRKEGQNVTLSCEQNLNHDAMYWYRQDPGQGLRLIYYSQIVNDFQKGDIAEGYSVSREKKESFPLTVTSAQKNPTAFYLCASSMGSGQGSNQPQHFGDGTRLSIL.

The chain is built from TRBV7-2 and TRBJ2-2; D not certain. Germline V gives CDR1 SGHTA, CDR2 FQGNSA. The CDR3 runs to 13 residues. Trimming took 5 bases from V and 5 from J, leaving 9 bases between them. The CDR3 bases are TGTGCCAGCAGCCCTACGAGGACCGGGGAGCTGTTTTTT. Residues: CASSPTRTGELFF.